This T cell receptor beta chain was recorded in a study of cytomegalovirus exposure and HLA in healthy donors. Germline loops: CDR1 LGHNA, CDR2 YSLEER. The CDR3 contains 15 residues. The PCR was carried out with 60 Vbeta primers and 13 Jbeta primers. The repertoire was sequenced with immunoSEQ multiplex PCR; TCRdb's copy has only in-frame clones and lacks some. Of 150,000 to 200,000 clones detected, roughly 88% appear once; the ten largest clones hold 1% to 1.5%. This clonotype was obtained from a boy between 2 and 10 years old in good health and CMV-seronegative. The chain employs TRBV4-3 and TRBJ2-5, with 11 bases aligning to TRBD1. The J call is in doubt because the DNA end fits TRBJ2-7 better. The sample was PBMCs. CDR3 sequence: CASSQGQGGPYEQYF. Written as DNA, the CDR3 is TGCGCCAGCAGCCAGGGACAGGGGGGCCCCTACGAGCAGTACTTC.